What follows are 20 T cell receptor beta chains derived from one specimen sequenced in a study of T cells after yellow fever vaccination. TCRdb processed the 5' RACE reads anew with MiXCR; each CDR3 protein has one entry. The sample lists 200,000 to 250,000 distinct CDR3 sequences, approximately 3% occurring once. The sequencing here drew on CD4+ T cells sorted from PBMCs, taken 10 days after the yellow fever booster vaccination. The receptors come from a man younger than 35 who received the YFV17D yellow fever vaccine.

There are a few counts of this clonotype. The chain uses TRBV11-2 and TRBJ2-7; 8 positions match TRBD1. The germline V gene encodes CDR1 SGHAT and CDR2 FQNNGV. CDR3 length: 15 residues. The V gene end was trimmed by 4 bases and the J gene end by 1 base; junction bases not matched to a gene: 6. The CDR3 loop is CASSSWDRSSYEQYF. For the CDR3, the DNA is TGTGCCAGCAGCTCATGGGACAGGAGTTCCTACGAGCAGTACTTC.

This clonotype was recorded a few times. J is TRBJ1-2 and V is TRBV28; a weak D match, TRBD1 (5 bases). The V end was cut by 6 bases, the J end by 9 bases, with 11 bases between. Germline V gene lookup returns CDR1 MDHEN and CDR2 SYDVKM. The CDR3 has 11 amino acids. Here the CDR3 DNA reads TGTGCCAGCAGGGTCAGGGATAGCTACACCTTC. It codes for CASRVRDSYTF.

This clonotype was seen a handful of times. V gene TRBV5-6 combines with J gene TRBJ2-5; no firm D call. V lost 0 bases to trimming and J lost 4 bases, with 13 bases between them. The germline V gene has CDR1 SGHDT and CDR2 YYEEEE. There are 15 residues in the CDR3. CDR3 sequence reads: CASSLGWGIGETQYF. The CDR3 bases are TGTGCCAGCAGCTTGGGGTGGGGAATCGGAGAGACCCAGTACTTC.

There are many counts of this clonotype. The chain links TRBV20-1 to TRBJ1-1; D is unclear. With 5 bases removed from V and 7 bases from J, the gap between germline ends came to 11 bases. The CDR3 totals 11 residues. Germline V gene data show CDR1 as DFQATT and CDR2 as SNEGSKA (reference sequence). CDR3 DNA sequence: TGCAGTGCTCCCCGGGAGGGTGAAGCTTTCTTT. It specifies CSAPREGEAFF.

This clonotype was recorded at least ten times. The V call is TRBV15, the J call TRBJ2-7; D perhaps matches TRBD2 (6 bases). Germline CDR1 reads LNHNV; CDR2 reads YYDKDF (reference sequence). The CDR3 loop spans 14 amino acids. Between the trimmed V and J ends, which lost 0 bases and 4 bases, there was a span of 10 bases. In nucleotides, the CDR3 is TGTGCCACCAGCAGAGATCGGGGGAGATACGAGCAGTACTTC. Its translation: CATSRDRGRYEQYF. Full variable domain (rest looked up from reference TRBV15 and TRBJ2-7): DAMVIQNPRYQVTQFGKPVTLSCSQTLNHNVMYWYQQKSSQAPKLLFHYYDKDFNNEADTPDNFQSRRPNTSFCFLDIRSPGLGDTAMYLCATSRDRGRYEQYFGPGTRLTVT.

This clonotype was seen a handful of times. This chain uses TRBV18 with TRBJ1-4; TRBD1 is a possible D gene (5 bases). The CDR3 is 13 residues long. Germline CDR1 and CDR2: KGHSH and LQKENI. V lost 6 bases and J 8 bases, leaving 13 bases between the germline ends. Here the CDR3 reads CASSPGSREKLFF. DNA for the CDR3: TGTGCCAGCTCCCCAGGGAGCAGGGAAAAACTGTTTTTT.

The V gene is TRBV5-6, the J gene TRBJ2-7, with D perhaps matching TRBD2 (6 bases). V dropped 4 bases and J dropped 1 base, with 12 bases sitting between them. There are 14 residues in the CDR3. CDR1 is SGHDT and CDR2 is YYEEEE in the germline V gene. The CDR3 coding sequence is TGTGCCAGCAGCCCTATCGGGGGATCCTACGAGCAGTACTTC. Translation gives CASSPIGGSYEQYF. Looking up the rest from reference TRBV5-6 and TRBJ2-7 gives the full variable domain: DAGVTQSPTHLIKTRGQQVTLRCSPKSGHDTVSWYQQALGQGPQFIFQYYEEEERQRGNFPDRFSGHQFPNYSSELNVNALLLGDSALYLCASSPIGGSYEQYFGPGTRLTVT.

This clonotype was seen ten or more times. V usage is TRBV6-2 or TRBV6-3 and J usage is TRBJ2-2; D is uncertain. Germline CDR1 and CDR2: MNHEY and SVGEGT. The CDR3 is 16 amino acids. V was shortened by 6 bases and J by 5 bases, with 19 bases between the two germline ends. CDR3 sequence: CASSPQWGWGTGELFF. In DNA form, the CDR3 reads TGTGCCAGCAGCCCGCAGTGGGGTTGGGGTACCGGGGAGCTGTTTTTT.

This clonotype was observed a handful of times. The chain employs TRBV30 and TRBJ2-7; D possibly uses TRBD1 or TRBD2 (5 bases each). V was shortened by 2 bases and J by 4 bases, with 24 bases between the two germline ends. This CDR3 region has 17 residues. Germline assignment: CDR1 GTSNPN and CDR2 SVGIG (reference sequence). Written as DNA, the CDR3 is TGTGCCTGGAGTTTCCCCCGATGGGACCCCTCGGGTTACGAGCAGTACTTC. Translating it yields CAWSFPRWDPSGYEQYF.

Only a few counts were recorded for this clonotype. The CDR3, as DNA: TGCGCCAGCAGTCAGCATGGACCTCGCAATCAGCCCCAGCATTTT. Translating gives CASSQHGPRNQPQHF. This rearrangement joins TRBV23-1 to TRBJ1-5; D call uncertain. TRBV23-1 has ORF status, its function being uncertain. The CDR3 runs 15 residues. Trimming removed 3 bases at V and 2 bases at J, with 11 bases between.

This clonotype was detected only a few times. The rearrangement joins TRBV7-2 to TRBJ1-5; D ambiguous. CDR1 is SGHTA and CDR2 is FQGNSA in the germline V gene. CDR3 length: 12 residues. V dropped 6 bases and J dropped 9 bases, with 12 bases sitting between them. The chain's CDR3 is CASRTAAGPQHF. The CDR3 region has the DNA TGTGCCAGCAGAACAGCTGCCGGGCCCCAGCATTTT.

The chain links TRBV3-1 to TRBJ2-2; D could derive from TRBD1 or TRBD2 (5 bases each). There are 14 residues in the CDR3. The germline V gene encodes CDR1 LGHDT and CDR2 YNNKEL (reference sequence). With 4 bases removed from V and 8 bases from J, the gap between germline ends came to 14 bases. Here the CDR3 reads CASSLRGVSGELFF. The DNA for the CDR3 is TGTGCCAGCAGCCTCAGAGGGGTATCGGGGGAGCTGTTTTTT.

The table lists this clonotype with many counts. The gene calls are TRBV7-9 and TRBJ1-3, with D possibly TRBD1 on 5 matching bases. V lost 2 bases, J lost 4 bases, and 12 bases lay in between. CDR1 and CDR2 from the germline V gene are SEHNR and FQNEAQ (reference sequence). The CDR3 runs to 15 residues. CDR3 DNA sequence: TGTGCCAGCAGCTTAACGGCAGGGCGAGGAAACACCATATATTTT. Its translation: CASSLTAGRGNTIYF.

This clonotype was recorded a few times. The chain employs TRBV5-4 and TRBJ2-3, with TRBD1 identical over 8 bases. CDR3 length: 16 residues. With 2 bases clipped from V and 1 base from J, the junction kept 6 bases outside the gene matches. Germline CDR1 reads SGHNT; CDR2 reads YYREEE (reference sequence). The DNA for the CDR3 is TGTGCCAGCAGCTTCTACAGGGGGATGGGCACAGATACGCAGTATTTT. This translates into CASSFYRGMGTDTQYF. The whole variable domain, filled in from reference TRBV5-4 and TRBJ2-3, reads ETGVTQSPTHLIKTRGQQVTLRCSSQSGHNTVSWYQQALGQGPQFIFQYYREEENGRGNFPPRFSGLQFPNYSSELNVNALELDDSALYLCASSFYRGMGTDTQYFGPGTRLTVL.

This clonotype appeared a few times. V is TRBV4-3 and J is TRBJ2-3; D not resolved. The length of the CDR3 is 17 residues. Germline V gene sequence: CDR1 LGHNA, CDR2 YSLEER. Trimming left V 0 bases short and J 4 bases short, with 17 bases between. CDR3: CASSQEGLRAGADTQYF. CDR3 in DNA: TGCGCCAGCAGCCAAGAGGGCCTAAGGGCAGGAGCAGATACGCAGTATTTT.

At least ten counts were recorded for this clonotype. J is TRBJ2-1 and V is TRBV5-1; 7 bases line up with TRBD2. With V trimmed by 3 bases and J by 1 base, 7 bases remained unmatched. Per the germline V gene, CDR1 is SGHRS and CDR2 is YFSETQ. CDR3 size: 16 residues. The CDR3 reads CASSYFGGGSYNEQFF. The CDR3 DNA sequence: TGCGCCAGCAGCTACTTTGGCGGGGGATCCTACAATGAGCAGTTCTTC.

This clonotype appeared a few times. This chain uses TRBV27 with TRBJ1-6, with D perhaps matching TRBD1 (5 bases). V was trimmed by 6 bases and J by 14 bases, leaving 17 bases between them. CDR1 and CDR2 (germline): MNHEY, SMNVEV (reference sequence). This CDR3 contains 13 residues. The DNA for the CDR3 is TGTGCCAGCAGCCTCCTGAGATCGGGGGCCCTCCACTTT. Amino acid sequence: CASSLLRSGALHF.

The chain is built from TRBV5-1 and TRBJ2-4; D unresolved. The V gene lost 0 bases and the J gene lost 8 bases, with 12 bases spanning the gap. The CDR3 length is 14 residues. Germline V gene lookup returns CDR1 SGHRS and CDR2 YFSETQ. DNA of the CDR3: TGCGCCAGCAGCTTGGTGGCCAATGTGGACATTCAGTACTTC. Its translation is CASSLVANVDIQYF.

This clonotype was recorded a few times. The CDR3 DNA reads as TGCGCCAGCAGCGTACAGGGTGACTATGGCTACACCTTC. It is translated as CASSVQGDYGYTF. V is TRBV5-1 and J is TRBJ1-2; a possible D gene is TRBD1 (6 bases). CDR1 is SGHRS, CDR2 YFSETQ, per germline. The germline V and J ends were trimmed by 4 bases and 3 bases, with 10 bases remaining between them. The CDR3 contains 13 residues.

In its sample, this clonotype was seen many times. This chain uses TRBV7-9 with TRBJ2-2, with TRBD1 as a possible D gene (5 bases). V lost 3 bases, J lost 4 bases, and 6 bases lay in between. Germline lookup yields CDR1 SEHNR and CDR2 FQNEAQ (reference sequence). CDR3 length equals 13 residues. In DNA, the CDR3 is TGTGCCAGCAGCTTGGGGCCCACCGGGGAGCTGTTTTTT. It is translated as CASSLGPTGELFF.